These 30 T cell receptor beta chains share one sample of origin, sequenced in a study of cytomegalovirus exposure and HLA in healthy donors. The PCR had 60 Vbeta and 13 Jbeta primers. The table came from immunoSEQ multiplex PCR; TCRdb's copy has only in-frame clones and leaves some out. The sample features around 75,000 clones, with roughly 1.5% in its top ten. Sequencing was performed on PBMCs. These receptors all come from a woman aged 60 to 75 in good health and CMV-seronegative.

The rearrangement links TRBV7-2 to TRBJ2-5; TRBD2 matches 10 bases. CDR1 is SGHTA and CDR2 is FQGNSA in the germline V gene. V lost 4 bases to trimming and J lost 5 bases; unmatched junction nucleotides: 19. CDR3 size: 19 residues. CDR3 sequence reads: CASSSRRGLAGARWETQYF. The CDR3 DNA follows: TGTGCCAGCAGCTCCCGGCGTGGGCTAGCGGGAGCCCGGTGGGAGACCCAGTACTTC.

The J gene is TRBJ2-7, the V gene TRBV11-2; 7 bases fit TRBD1. With 0 bases clipped from V and 0 bases from J, the junction kept 11 bases outside the gene matches. This CDR3 has 18 residues. The germline gives CDR1 SGHAT, CDR2 FQNNGV. CDR3 nucleotide sequence: TGTGCCAGCAGCTTAGATGGCACCAAGGGGGCTCTCTCCTACGAGCAGTACTTC. As protein: CASSLDGTKGALSYEQYF. Full variable domain (rest looked up from reference TRBV11-2 and TRBJ2-7): EAGVAQSPRYKIIEKRQSVAFWCNPISGHATLYWYQQILGQGPKLLIQFQNNGVVDDSQLPKDRFSAERLKGVDSTLKIQPAKLEDSAVYLCASSLDGTKGALSYEQYFGPGTRLTVT.

A remark on this clone: Relative to the germline gene, one junction end is altered; a read error may explain this. The chain uses TRBV5-1 and TRBJ1-3; D not resolved. Germline V lookup: CDR1 SGHRS, CDR2 YFSETQ. This CDR3 region has 15 residues. The chain's CDR3 is CASSSEGRTGDTIYF. CDR3 coding DNA: TGCGCCAGCAGCTCCGAGGGAAGGACTGGAGACACCATATATTTT.

V is TRBV7-9 and J is TRBJ2-2; 9 bases are shared with TRBD1. Germline-derived CDR1 and CDR2 are SEHNR and FQNEAQ (reference sequence). Losses at the gene ends were 8 bases for V and 1 base for J; bases not matched to a gene: 2. The CDR3 spans 14 residues. In nucleotides, the CDR3 is TGTGCCAGCCGGGACAGGGAGAACACCGGGGAGCTGTTTTTT. Its translation is CASRDRENTGELFF.

J is TRBJ1-1 and V is TRBV7-9; 7 bases are a match to TRBD1. After removal of 5 bases from V and 2 bases from J, the junction contained 5 bases not matched to a gene. The CDR3 is made up of 14 amino acids. Germline-derived CDR1 and CDR2 are SEHNR and FQNEAQ (reference sequence). The CDR3 reads CASSAGQLNTEAFF. Here the CDR3 DNA reads TGTGCCAGCAGCGCGGGACAGCTAAACACTGAAGCTTTCTTT. Together with reference TRBV7-9 and TRBJ1-1, the CDR3 gives the full variable domain: DTGVSQNPRHKITKRGQNVTFRCDPISEHNRLYWYRQTLGQGPEFLTYFQNEAQLEKSRLLSDRFSAERPKGSFSTLEIQRTEQGDSAMYLCASSAGQLNTEAFFGQGTRLTVV.

As DNA, the CDR3 is TGCAGCGTCAAGACAGAAAGGGGGTGGGAGACCCAGTACTTC. Its protein product is CSVKTERGWETQYF. V is TRBV29-1 and J is TRBJ2-5; a possible D gene is TRBD1 (6 bases). Germline CDR1 SQVTM, CDR2 ANQGSEA. The V gene lost 6 bases and the J gene lost 5 bases, with 19 bases spanning the gap. The CDR3 sequence is 14 residues long.

Written as DNA, the CDR3 is TGTGCCTGGAGTTCAGGGGAGACCCAGTACTTC. Its translation is CAWSSGETQYF. This chain connects TRBV30 to TRBJ2-5, with a weak D call TRBD1 (5 bases). Germline V CDR1 and CDR2: GTSNPN, SVGIG (reference sequence). The CDR3 runs 11 residues. V dropped 2 bases and J dropped 5 bases, with 6 bases sitting between them.

The V and J genes are TRBV28 and TRBJ1-5; TRBD1 agrees at 7 bases. The CDR3 consists of 16 residues. The germline V gene encodes CDR1 MDHEN and CDR2 SYDVKM. Trimming took 1 base from V and 4 from J; bases not matched to a gene: 7. The CDR3 loop reads CASSLLRTGENQPQHF. CDR3 DNA sequence: TGTGCCAGCAGTTTATTAAGGACAGGCGAGAATCAGCCCCAGCATTTT.

The chain links TRBV6-6 to TRBJ2-1; 8 bases match TRBD2. The germline V gene has CDR1 MNHNY and CDR2 SVGAGI (reference sequence). The J segment lost 5 bases and the V segment lost 4 bases, leaving 7 bases of the junction unmatched. The CDR3 is 15 residues long. The CDR3 loop is CASSSGTSGNNEQFF. CDR3 nucleotides: TGTGCCAGCAGTTCCGGTACTAGCGGCAACAATGAGCAGTTCTTC.

The V call is TRBV5-1, the J call TRBJ2-5; 13 bases are shared with TRBD2. CDR1 SGHRS and CDR2 YFSETQ come from the germline V gene. Losses at the gene ends were 3 bases for V and 5 bases for J; bases not matched to a gene: 7. This CDR3 has 16 residues. The CDR3 DNA sequence: TGCGCCAGCAGCTCCGGGACTAGCGGGATGGTGGAGACCCAGTACTTC. Protein: CASSSGTSGMVETQYF.

V and J are TRBV6-5 and TRBJ1-2; D gene ambiguous. The ends were cut back, 5 bases at V and 2 bases at J, with 9 bases in the middle. CDR3 length: 13 residues. Germline CDR1 MNHEY, CDR2 SVGAGI. The CDR3 sequence: CASSPQVNYGYTF. The CDR3 DNA is TGTGCCAGCAGTCCCCAGGTGAACTATGGCTACACCTTC.

V is TRBV5-1 and J is TRBJ2-3, with 7 positions matching TRBD1. V dropped 4 bases and J dropped 1; count of bases not matched to a gene: 3. CDR1 is SGHRS and CDR2 is YFSETQ in the germline V gene. The CDR3 runs 14 residues. Written as DNA, the CDR3 is TGCGCCAGCAGCACAGGGGACCGCACAGATACGCAGTATTTT. Protein sequence: CASSTGDRTDTQYF. The full variable domain, its missing parts supplied by reference TRBV5-1 and TRBJ2-3, is KAGVTQTPRYLIKTRGQQVTLSCSPISGHRSVSWYQQTPGQGLQFLFEYFSETQRNKGNFPGRFSGRQFSNSRSEMNVSTLELGDSALYLCASSTGDRTDTQYFGPGTRLTVL.

The J gene is TRBJ2-1, the V gene TRBV28, with 7 bases aligning to TRBD2. This CDR3 region has 14 residues. Germline values: CDR1 MDHEN, CDR2 SYDVKM. V lost 4 bases to trimming and J lost 4 bases; unmatched junction nucleotides: 4. The CDR3 sequence: CASSSGTTYNEQFF. CDR3 coding DNA: TGTGCCAGCAGTTCCGGGACTACATACAATGAGCAGTTCTTC.

In DNA form, the CDR3 reads TGTGCCAGCAGCGAACAGGGGTTAGATCAGCCCCAGCATTTT. This sequence encodes CASSEQGLDQPQHF. This chain joins TRBV11-2 and TRBJ1-5, with 7 nucleotides matching TRBD1. The J segment lost 5 bases and the V segment lost 5 bases, leaving 6 bases of the junction unmatched. This CDR3 region has 14 residues. Germline V lookup: CDR1 SGHAT, CDR2 FQNNGV.

The chain combines TRBV25-1 with TRBJ2-3, with TRBD2 identical over 7 bases. Germline V gene data show CDR1 as MGHDK and CDR2 as SYGVNS. V gave up 3 bases and J gave up 4 bases; unmatched junction bases: 4. The CDR3 length is 14 residues. The CDR3 DNA reads TGTGCCAGCAGTGATCTCGGACTAGCAGATACGCAGTATTTT. Amino acid sequence: CASSDLGLADTQYF.

The rearrangement joins TRBV9 to TRBJ2-3, with D possibly matching TRBD2 (6 bases). The germline V gene encodes CDR1 SGDLS and CDR2 YYNGEE. The CDR3 sequence is 15 residues long. The ends were cut back, 0 bases at V and 6 bases at J, with 14 bases in the middle. CDR3 loop: CASSVGGGGFDTQYF. CDR3 nucleotides: TGTGCCAGCAGCGTAGGGGGAGGTGGGTTCGATACGCAGTATTTT.

V is TRBV2 and J is TRBJ2-7; D may be TRBD2 (6 bases). The CDR3 consists of 15 residues. CDR1 and CDR2 (germline): SNHLY, FYNNEI. V was trimmed by 4 bases and J by 0 bases, leaving 13 bases between them. CDR3 loop: CASSGSGVDSYEQYF. The CDR3 DNA reads TGTGCCAGCAGTGGTAGCGGAGTCGACTCCTACGAGCAGTACTTC.

For the CDR3, the DNA is TGTGCCAGTAACGGTCAGGGGCCCTTGGGCGAGCAGTACTTC. Residues: CASNGQGPLGEQYF. The V call is TRBV10-3, the J call TRBJ2-7; weak D call: TRBD1 (6 bases). V was shortened by 10 bases and J by 6 bases, with 22 bases between the two germline ends. Germline V lookup: CDR1 ENHRY, CDR2 SYGVKD. The CDR3 is 14 amino acids.

V gene TRBV4-2 combines with J gene TRBJ1-2; 7 bases match TRBD1. There are 14 residues in the CDR3. Germline assignment: CDR1 LGHNA and CDR2 YNFKEQ. With V trimmed by 0 bases and J by 8 bases, 6 bases remained unmatched. The DNA for the CDR3 is TGTGCCAGCAGCCAAGACCGGGACAGCCTAGGCTACACCTTC. Protein product: CASSQDRDSLGYTF.

The chain has TRBV2 and TRBJ2-7, with a weak D call TRBD1 (6 bases). The germline V gene has CDR1 SNHLY and CDR2 FYNNEI. Trimming shortened V by 8 bases and J by 4 bases, and 6 bases separated the two germline ends. This CDR3 spans 10 amino acids. The CDR3 is CASGQYEQYF. The CDR3 DNA is TGTGCCAGCGGACAGTACGAGCAGTACTTC.

The genes are TRBV2 and TRBJ1-4, with D possibly being TRBD1 (6 bases). This CDR3 is built from 16 residues. The V end was cut by 0 bases, the J end by 5 bases, with 13 bases between. CDR1 and CDR2 (germline): SNHLY, FYNNEI. CDR3 loop: CASSEARGALNEKLFF. For the CDR3, the DNA is TGTGCCAGCAGTGAAGCGCGGGGGGCCCTCAATGAAAAACTGTTTTTT.

The gene calls are TRBV30 and TRBJ2-1; a weak D match, TRBD1 (6 bases). This CDR3 region has 16 residues. The germline V gene encodes CDR1 GTSNPN and CDR2 SVGIG (reference sequence). V was clipped by 2 bases and J by 0 bases, with 14 bases between them. As DNA, the CDR3 is TGTGCCTGGAGTTACCAGGGGTTGAGCTCCTACAATGAGCAGTTCTTC. Translating gives CAWSYQGLSSYNEQFF.

The chain joins TRBV2 to TRBJ1-5; D is unclear. This CDR3 contains 13 residues. Per the germline V gene, CDR1 is SNHLY and CDR2 is FYNNEI. V dropped 6 bases and J dropped 4 bases, with 10 bases sitting between them. As DNA, the CDR3 is TGTGCCAGCAGGGCTGATCTTAATCAGCCCCAGCATTTT. This encodes CASRADLNQPQHF.

The chain carries TRBV18 and TRBJ2-2; no firm D call. V was shortened by 1 base and J by 0 bases, with 15 bases between the two germline ends. This CDR3 spans 18 amino acids. The germline V gene has CDR1 KGHSH and CDR2 LQKENI. CDR3 in DNA: TGTGCCAGCTCACCACTCTTCTACAGAGACGCGAACACCGGGGAGCTGTTTTTT. Protein sequence: CASSPLFYRDANTGELFF.

The chain uses TRBV28 and TRBJ2-7, with no clear D. Per the germline V gene, CDR1 is MDHEN and CDR2 is SYDVKM. V was clipped by 6 bases and J by 5 bases, with 17 bases between them. This CDR3 contains 14 residues. CDR3: CASRHEAAANEQYF. In DNA form, the CDR3 reads TGTGCCAGCAGGCATGAAGCAGCAGCGAACGAGCAGTACTTC.

The rearrangement links TRBV2 to TRBJ1-5; D may be TRBD1 (5 bases). The ends were cut back, 3 bases at V and 10 bases at J, with 16 bases in the middle. CDR1 is SNHLY, CDR2 FYNNEI, per germline. The CDR3 runs to 14 residues. The CDR3 loop reads CASSDRATIQPQHF. The CDR3 coding sequence is TGTGCCAGCAGTGACAGGGCTACCATCCAACCCCAGCATTTT.

The chain uses TRBV5-1 and TRBJ2-4, with D possibly TRBD2 on 6 matching bases. Per germline, CDR1 SGHRS and CDR2 YFSETQ. The V end was cut by 3 bases, the J end by 8 bases, with 15 bases between. CDR3 length: 14 amino acids. In nucleotides, the CDR3 is TGCGCCAGCAGCTCGGCGGGGATTTCGGACATTCAGTACTTC. This sequence encodes CASSSAGISDIQYF.

The rearrangement joins TRBV25-1 to TRBJ2-3; D might be TRBD1 (6 bases). Germline values: CDR1 MGHDK, CDR2 SYGVNS. This CDR3 has 14 amino acids. The V end lost 3 bases, the J end lost 3 bases, and 10 bases lay between the germline ends. DNA of the CDR3: TGTGCCAGCAGTGACGGACAGACTACAGATACGCAGTATTTT. The encoded protein is CASSDGQTTDTQYF.

The rearrangement uses TRBV10-1 and TRBJ2-7; TRBD2 matches 14 bases. Per the germline V gene, CDR1 is WNHNN and CDR2 is SYGVQD (reference sequence). The CDR3 sequence is 17 residues long. Unmatched junction bases numbered 5, after V lost 0 bases and J lost 4 bases. The chain's CDR3 is CASSESTSGRARYEQYF. The CDR3, as DNA: TGCGCCAGCAGTGAGTCGACTAGCGGGAGGGCTAGGTACGAGCAGTACTTC.

The chain links TRBV7-9 to TRBJ2-3; D is possibly TRBD2 (6 bases). CDR3 length: 16 residues. Germline V gene lookup returns CDR1 SEHNR and CDR2 FQNEAQ (reference sequence). Trimming pared 2 bases from V and 4 bases from J, leaving 16 bases between. The DNA for the CDR3 is TGTGCCAGCAGCTTAATGCAACTGGGCGGGGCAGATACGCAGTATTTT. It translates to CASSLMQLGGADTQYF.